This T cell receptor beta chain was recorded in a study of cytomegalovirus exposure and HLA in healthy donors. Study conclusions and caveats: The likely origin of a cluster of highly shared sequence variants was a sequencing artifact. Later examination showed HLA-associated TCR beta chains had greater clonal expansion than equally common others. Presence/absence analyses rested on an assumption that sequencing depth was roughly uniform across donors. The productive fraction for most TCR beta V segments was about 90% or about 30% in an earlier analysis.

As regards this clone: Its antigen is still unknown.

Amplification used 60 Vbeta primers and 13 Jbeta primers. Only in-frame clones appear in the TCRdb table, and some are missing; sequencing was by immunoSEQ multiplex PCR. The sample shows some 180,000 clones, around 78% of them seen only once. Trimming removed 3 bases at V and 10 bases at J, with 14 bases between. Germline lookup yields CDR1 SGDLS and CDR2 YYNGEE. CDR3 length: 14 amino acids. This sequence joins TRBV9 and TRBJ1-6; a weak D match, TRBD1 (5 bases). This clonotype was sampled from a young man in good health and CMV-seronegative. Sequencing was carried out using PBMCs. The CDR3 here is CASSAGGGRSPLHF. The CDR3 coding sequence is TGTGCCAGCAGCGCTGGGGGGGGTCGCTCACCCCTCCACTTT.